These 20 T cell receptor beta chains were sequenced from one sample in a study of post-analysis software for immune sequencing data (dated by TCRdb to about 2015). The library was produced with PCR. Sequenced using an Illumina HiSeq 2500. To reduce PCR and sequencing biases, unique molecular identifiers were built into the TCR beta cDNA libraries. Using fastp at Q25 and MiXCR, TCRdb reprocessed the public reads and kept productive beta chains. Each entry merges the rows of one CDR3 protein and shows their most common DNA and genes. The sample table contains hundreds of thousands of distinct CDR3 sequences; only one count was recorded for about 32% of them. Jointly, the top ten make up under 0.7% of the sample. General findings and caveats noted by the study authors: Four to six TRBV segments, including TRBV5-6, TRBV5-1 and TRBV20-1, were significantly more frequent in patients than controls.

No antigens are known for them. Sequencing was carried out using blood. The receptors derive from a girl aged 5-17 years with multiple sclerosis.

CDR3 region: CASSLMPRGYTF. In DNA, the CDR3 is TGTGCCAGCAGCCTGATGCCTCGGGGCTACACCTTC. V and J are TRBV2 and TRBJ1-2; D is undetermined. V shed 6 bases and J shed 8 bases, with 13 bases lying between them. Germline lookup yields CDR1 SNHLY and CDR2 FYNNEI. The CDR3 has 12 amino acids.

The chain joins TRBV4-3 to TRBJ2-3; tentatively, D is TRBD2 (6 bases). V was shortened by 5 bases and J by 1 base, with 10 bases between the two germline ends. CDR1 LGHNA and CDR2 YSLEER come from the germline V gene. This CDR3 is 14 amino acids long. In DNA, the CDR3 is TGCGCCAGCAGCTCCCGGAGGGGCACAGATACGCAGTATTTT. Amino acid sequence: CASSSRRGTDTQYF.

V is TRBV7-2 and J is TRBJ1-5; D gene ambiguous. Germline-derived CDR1 and CDR2 are SGHTA and FQGNSA. V shed 0 bases and J shed 6 bases, with 9 bases lying between them. This CDR3 has 14 amino acids. The CDR3 DNA sequence: TGTGCCAGCAGCTTAGCGCGTGGTTTTCAGCCCCAGCATTTT. This translates into CASSLARGFQPQHF. The full variable domain, completed using reference TRBV7-2 and TRBJ1-5, is GAGVSQSPSNKVTEKGKDVELRCDPISGHTALYWYRQSLGQGLEFLIYFQGNSAPDKSGLPSDRFSAERTGGSVSTLTIQRTQQEDSAVYLCASSLARGFQPQHFGDGTRLSIL.

This chain joins TRBV4-1 and TRBJ1-2; TRBD1 aligns across 7 bases. Germline CDR1 and CDR2: MGHRA and YSYEKL. The V and J ends lost 1 base and 4 bases, in that order; junction bases with no gene match: 6. The CDR3 is 15 amino acids. CDR3 region: CASSQVGTVGYGYTF. The DNA for the CDR3 is TGCGCCAGCAGCCAAGTGGGGACAGTGGGCTATGGCTACACCTTC.

The V call is TRBV2, the J call TRBJ1-2; D uncertain. The CDR3 totals 14 residues. Per germline, CDR1 SNHLY and CDR2 FYNNEI. The V end was cut by 1 base, the J end by 0 bases, with 6 bases between. In nucleotides, the CDR3 is TGTGCCAGCAGTGAAGTCAGTGCTAACTATGGCTACACCTTC. Amino acids: CASSEVSANYGYTF.

This clonotype was detected only a few times. The V call is TRBV10-3, the J call TRBJ1-1; maybe TRBD1 (5 bases). With 4 bases removed from V and 9 bases from J, the gap between germline ends came to 15 bases. This CDR3 region has 13 residues. The germline gives CDR1 ENHRY, CDR2 SYGVKD. The DNA of the CDR3 is TGTGCCATCAGTGGCACGGACATAGTTAAAGCTTTCTTT. Translation gives CAISGTDIVKAFF.

This chain connects TRBV6-2 or TRBV6-3 to TRBJ2-4; D uncertain. The CDR3 extends over 15 amino acids. CDR1 and CDR2 (germline): MNHEY, SVGEGT. V gave up 2 bases and J gave up 0 bases, with 8 bases separating them. In DNA, the CDR3 is TGTGCCAGCAGTTACCTCGTCGGAGCCAAAAACATTCAGTACTTC. Translated: CASSYLVGAKNIQYF.

This clonotype has only a few counts. J is TRBJ2-5 and V is TRBV12-3 or TRBV12-4, with 11 bases that match TRBD1. The V gene end was trimmed by 8 bases and the J gene end by 4 bases; junction bases not matched to a gene: 12. CDR3 length: 16 residues. CDR3 loop: CASLPNTGTGGETQYF. DNA of the CDR3: TGTGCCAGCCTCCCTAATACCGGGACAGGGGGAGAGACCCAGTACTTC.

The chain uses TRBV5-4 and TRBJ1-6, with no clear D. Between the trimmed V and J ends, which lost 4 bases and 7 bases, there was a span of 12 bases. This CDR3 region has 14 residues. In germline, CDR1 is SGHNT, CDR2 YYREEE (reference sequence). Here the CDR3 reads CASSSRPVNSPLHF. The CDR3 DNA follows: TGTGCCAGCAGCAGTAGACCGGTGAATTCACCCCTCCACTTT.

The chain carries TRBV14 and TRBJ2-7; D assignment may be TRBD1 or TRBD2 (5 bases each). The CDR3 is 17 residues long. V was pared by 5 bases and J by 2 bases, with 22 bases between. Looked up from germline, CDR1 is SGHDN and CDR2 is FVKESK. Written as DNA, the CDR3 is TGTGCCAGCAGCGCAGGGAGCGTAATCCCCCAAACCTACGAGCAGTACTTC. Translation gives CASSAGSVIPQTYEQYF.

This clonotype was seen a few times. The chain employs TRBV11-2 and TRBJ2-1; D is perhaps TRBD2 (6 bases). V was cut by 1 base and J by 2 bases, with 12 bases left in between. The CDR3 is 16 amino acids. The germline gives CDR1 SGHAT, CDR2 FQNNGV. CDR3 region: CASSLGSSEAYNEQFF. DNA of the CDR3: TGTGCCAGCAGCTTAGGCTCTAGCGAGGCCTACAATGAGCAGTTCTTC.

The chain carries TRBV6-2 or TRBV6-3 and TRBJ2-1; 8 positions agree with TRBD2. The length of the CDR3 is 12 residues. The V gene end was trimmed by 2 bases and the J gene end by 15 bases; junction bases not matched to a gene: 6. The germline V gene has CDR1 MNHEY and CDR2 SVGEGT. CDR3 sequence reads: CASSYPVAGPFF. The CDR3 DNA reads TGTGCCAGCAGTTACCCGGTAGCGGGACCGTTCTTC.

This clonotype has a handful of counts. The rearrangement links TRBV12-3 or TRBV12-4 to TRBJ2-7; 7 nucleotides align to TRBD2. Trimming cost V 1 base and J 5 bases; bases outside gene matches: 8. The CDR3 runs to 15 residues. The CDR3 DNA reads as TGTGCCAGCAGTTTAGTGCGGGAGTTTAGCAACGAGCAGTACTTC. It yields the protein CASSLVREFSNEQYF.

The chain uses TRBV10-3 and TRBJ1-6; no reliable D call. Germline-derived CDR1 and CDR2 are ENHRY and SYGVKD. The CDR3 contains 14 residues. V lost 6 bases and J 9 bases, leaving 15 bases between the germline ends. CDR3 sequence reads: CAISRPTVGSPLHF. In nucleotides, the CDR3 is TGTGCCATCAGCCGCCCCACGGTCGGTTCACCCCTCCACTTT.

The gene calls are TRBV18 and TRBJ1-2, with 7 positions matching TRBD1. The CDR3 length is 17 residues. V was pared by 3 bases and J by 4 bases, with 14 bases of the junction left unmatched. The germline gives CDR1 KGHSH, CDR2 LQKENI. CDR3 loop: CASSPLDRDSPGYGYTF. The CDR3 bases are TGTGCCAGCTCACCGCTTGACAGGGATAGTCCAGGCTATGGCTACACCTTC. Together with reference TRBV18 and TRBJ1-2, the CDR3 gives the full variable domain: NAGVMQNPRHLVRRRGQEARLRCSPMKGHSHVYWYRQLPEEGLKFMVYLQKENIIDESGMPKERFSAEFPKEGPSILRIQQVVRGDSAAYFCASSPLDRDSPGYGYTFGSGTRLTVV.

This clonotype occurred a few times. The chain carries TRBV15 and TRBJ1-5, with no clear D. Germline V gene lookup returns CDR1 LNHNV and CDR2 YYDKDF (reference sequence). This CDR3 region has 14 residues. Trimming cost V 0 bases and J 6 bases, with 9 bases left between them. The CDR3 nucleotides are TGTGCCACCAGCAGAGATCCCCAAGTTCAGCCCCAGCATTTT. It specifies CATSRDPQVQPQHF.

V usage is TRBV7-2 and J usage is TRBJ2-5, with D maybe TRBD2 (5 bases). In germline, CDR1 is SGHTA, CDR2 FQGNSA. V lost 0 bases, J lost 5 bases, and 13 bases lay in between. The CDR3 runs to 15 residues. This CDR3 reads CASSLATRSGETQYF. The DNA for the CDR3 is TGTGCCAGCAGCTTAGCGACCAGGTCGGGGGAGACCCAGTACTTC.

This clonotype was picked up a small number of times. V and J are TRBV4-1 and TRBJ2-7; D ambiguous. CDR1 and CDR2 (germline): MGHRA, YSYEKL. Deletions cut 0 bases from V and 2 bases from J, with 8 bases between. The CDR3 extends over 14 amino acids. The CDR3 coding sequence is TGCGCCAGCAGCCAAGATAGTCTAACCTACGAGCAGTACTTC. This encodes CASSQDSLTYEQYF.

This clonotype was counted at least ten times. The rearrangement uses TRBV5-1 and TRBJ2-7, with 13 bases identical to TRBD2. After removal of 4 bases from V and 5 bases from J, the junction contained 3 bases not matched to a gene. The CDR3 runs 14 residues. The V gene's germline CDR1 is SGHRS and CDR2 YFSETQ. CDR3: CASSHGTSGDEQYF. The CDR3 region has the DNA TGCGCCAGCAGCCATGGGACTAGCGGGGACGAGCAGTACTTC.

This clonotype was seen a handful of times. The CDR3 nucleotides are TGCAGTGCAACAGAGAGACGGGAGGGCCGAATCAATGAGCAGTTCTTC. It specifies CSATERREGRINEQFF. This chain joins TRBV20-1 and TRBJ2-1; 8 bases are shared with TRBD2. V shed 6 bases, J shed 6 bases, and the junction held 16 bases outside the gene matches. This CDR3 has 16 residues. CDR1 is DFQATT, CDR2 SNEGSKA, per germline (reference sequence).